This record concerns one T cell receptor beta chain sequence. Its antigen is still unknown. The CDR3 has 15 residues. V was shortened by 2 bases and J by 3 bases, with 13 bases between the two germline ends. Germline assignment: CDR1 SGHTA and CDR2 FQGTGA. The entry originates in a study of T-cell reconstitution after alpha-beta-depleted transplantation in children. A TCRbeta library incorporating unique molecular identifiers was prepared. One entry per CDR3 protein, called by TCRdb with MiXCR from the PCR reads. The data show 250,000 to 400,000 distinct CDR3 sequences, with more than 20% seen just once and roughly 11% held by the top ten. Broader study findings: About two months after transplant, alpha-beta T cells reportedly came from several hundred expanded graft clones. Surviving recipient T cells and thymic progenitors produced the high day-60 TCRbeta diversity seen in some patients. T cells produced anew were the main source of T-cell counts and diversity one year after transplant.

The V call is TRBV7-3, the J call TRBJ2-5, with a possible D match to TRBD2 (5 bases). The clonotype originates from a male patient younger than 18 who had a stem cell transplant for acute lymphoblastic leukemia, so the T cells may come from the graft donor. Sequencing used PBMCs, mostly from graft donor cells, obtained 180 days after TCRalphabeta/CD19-depleted stem cell transplant. The CDR3 protein is CASSLSGLVKETQYF. DNA of the CDR3: TGTGCCAGCAGCTTATCTGGACTGGTAAAAGAGACCCAGTACTTC.